A single T cell receptor (beta chain) is shown here with its context. Libraries were prepared by immunoSEQ multiplex PCR; TCRdb keeps only in-frame clonotypes and omits some of them. In the table there are more than 900,000 clones, 70% to 80% of which are singletons. These data belong to a study of shared clonotypes between healthy human individuals. The germline V gene encodes CDR1 ENHRY and CDR2 SYGVKD. Between the trimmed V and J ends, which lost 6 bases and 0 bases, there was a span of 26 bases. The CDR3 totals 20 residues. Material for sequencing was memory CD4+ T cells from PBMCs. Subset indicated: CD45RA-negative fraction. The chain combines TRBV10-3 with TRBJ2-2, with D perhaps TRBD1 (6 bases). The TCR comes from a man younger than 35 in good health. Some clones in this sample may be carry-over from other donors' samples. The CDR3 spells CAIRATPGQASSTNTGELFF. CDR3 coding DNA: TGTGCCATCAGGGCCACGCCGGGACAAGCATCCTCTACGAACACCGGGGAGCTGTTTTTT.